The source of this TCR beta chain is a study of tumor and adjacent non-tumor tissue in lung cancer. Three rounds of nested PCR, following a modified ARM-PCR protocol, produced the TCRbeta library. TCRdb redid the calling of the multiplex PCR reads with MiXCR, one entry per CDR3 protein. The profile shows roughly 120,000 distinct CDR3 sequences, 60% to 70% of them singletons. About this clonotype: The junction departs from the called germline gene at one end, perhaps through a read error.

This CDR3 is 12 amino acids long. Germline CDR1 is SGHAT and CDR2 is FQNNGV. RNA was extracted from bulk tissue without any cell sorting. This non-tumor lung sample came from over 3 cm beyond the tumor edge. V usage is TRBV11-2 and J usage is TRBJ2-1; 8 bases fit TRBD2. This receptor was taken from a man between 60 and 75 years old with non-small cell lung cancer. Sequencing was carried out using distant non-tumor lung tissue. The CDR3 nucleotides are TGTGCCAACAGCTCACCGGGACTAGTGAGATTCTTC. Translated, it gives CANSSPGLVRFF.